This T cell receptor beta chain was profiled in a study of cytomegalovirus exposure and HLA in healthy donors. Study-level findings and limits: Further analysis was carried out later, and it showed several of the most significant clusters appearing linked to common viral pathogens. The availability of immune exposure information extended only to CMV serostatus.

As to this clone: Its antigen is unidentified.

A multiplex PCR was run with 60 Vbeta primers and 13 Jbeta primers. Only in-frame clones appear in the TCRdb table, and some are missing; sequencing was by immunoSEQ multiplex PCR. The data contain roughly 130,000 clones, roughly four fifths of them singletons. The CDR3 sequence is 13 residues long. The germline CDR1 and CDR2 sequences are MDHEN and SYDVKM. The sample taken for sequencing was PBMCs. The sequence was obtained from a woman aged 50 to 65 in good health and CMV-seronegative. The V gene is TRBV28, the J gene TRBJ2-5; tentatively, D is TRBD2 (5 bases). The J call may be in error: the DNA end matches TRBJ2-7 better. CDR3 coding DNA: TGTGCCAGCACCGGGATTTCCTCTTACGAGCAGTACTTC. Its translation is CASTGISSYEQYF.